The 20 T cell receptor beta chains below were found in one sample sequenced in a study of blood T cell repertoires in COVID-19. Sequenced by immunoSEQ multiplex PCR; TCRdb stores in-frame clones only, minus some. The sample holds more than 95,000 clones; over 75% are singletons and the top ten take 10% to 15%. The sequencing input was peripheral blood. The receptors shown here come from a human donor in a cohort sampled during active or convalescent COVID-19.

The genes are TRBV6-5 and TRBJ1-5; D is possibly TRBD1 (5 bases). The length of the CDR3 is 14 residues. Germline lookup yields CDR1 MNHEY and CDR2 SVGAGI. V lost 6 bases to trimming and J lost 7 bases, with 16 bases between them. CDR3 sequence: CASRFSGVGQPQHF. The CDR3 nucleotides read TGTGCCAGCAGGTTTTCGGGGGTGGGGCAGCCCCAGCATTTT.

This chain links TRBV2 with TRBJ1-3; perhaps TRBD1 as D (5 bases). The germline gives CDR1 SNHLY, CDR2 FYNNEI. CDR3 length: 19 amino acids. Trimming stripped 3 bases from V and 0 bases from J, with 21 bases between. The CDR3 region is CASSDSPLREGRSGNTIYF. In DNA form, the CDR3 reads TGTGCCAGCAGTGATAGCCCCCTCAGGGAAGGCCGCTCTGGAAACACCATATATTTT.

The chain employs TRBV30 and TRBJ1-3; perhaps TRBD1 as D (5 bases). The CDR3 is 15 amino acids. Per the germline V gene, CDR1 is GTSNPN and CDR2 is SVGIG (reference sequence). V lost 0 bases and J lost 8, with 17 bases in between. CDR3 coding DNA: TGTGCCTGGAGTGTACACCAGCAGGGTTGGGACACCATATATTTT. Amino acids: CAWSVHQQGWDTIYF.

This clone was found a few times. The V call is TRBV12-3 or TRBV12-4, the J call TRBJ2-1, with D tentatively TRBD1 (5 bases). V gave up 10 bases and J gave up 7 bases, with 14 bases separating them. The length of the CDR3 is 12 residues. CDR3 coding DNA: TGTGCCACCCTCAACAGGCTGAATGAGCAGTTCTTC. Amino acid sequence: CATLNRLNEQFF.

The J gene is TRBJ2-7, the V gene TRBV15; D is possibly TRBD1 (5 bases). CDR3 length: 15 amino acids. V lost 0 bases to trimming and J lost 7 bases, with 16 bases between them. CDR1 and CDR2 from the germline V gene are LNHNV and YYDKDF (reference sequence). The chain's CDR3 is CATSRDRQPPWEQYF. The CDR3 DNA reads TGTGCCACCAGCAGAGATCGACAGCCCCCTTGGGAGCAGTACTTC.

The chain carries TRBV6-5 and TRBJ2-7; 12 bases line up with TRBD1. Germline V lookup: CDR1 MNHEY, CDR2 SVGAGI. There are 15 residues in the CDR3. J gave up 7 bases and V 6 bases, and 10 bases lay outside the gene matches. The CDR3 bases are TGTGCCAGCAGGGGCCCGGGACAGGGGGCGCGGGAGCAGTACTTC. Translated, it gives CASRGPGQGAREQYF.

The CDR3: CASSPSALGRDYGYTF. The CDR3, as DNA: TGTGCCAGCAGCCCTAGCGCCCTAGGACGGGACTATGGCTACACCTTC. The J gene is TRBJ1-2, the V gene TRBV7-2, with no clear D. The CDR3 has 16 amino acids. Trimming pared 5 bases from V and 3 bases from J, leaving 19 bases between. Germline CDR1 SGHTA, CDR2 FQGNSA.

V and J are TRBV27 and TRBJ2-5; 8 bases align to TRBD2. CDR3 length equals 17 residues. The germline CDR1 and CDR2 sequences are MNHEY and SMNVEV (reference sequence). Trimming cost V 1 base and J 5 bases; bases outside gene matches: 12. CDR3 region: CASSLFPSIAGKETQYF. The CDR3 nucleotides read TGTGCCAGCAGTTTATTTCCCTCTATAGCGGGGAAGGAGACCCAGTACTTC.

The rearrangement joins TRBV20-1 to TRBJ2-6; 8 bases line up with TRBD1. Per germline, CDR1 DFQATT and CDR2 SNEGSKA (reference sequence). With V trimmed by 6 bases and J by 15 bases, 7 bases remained unmatched. This CDR3 region has 11 residues. The CDR3 region has the DNA TGCAGTGCAATAGGACAGGGTCCCCTGACTTTC. This sequence encodes CSAIGQGPLTF.

This chain uses TRBV6-2 or TRBV6-3 with TRBJ2-3; possible D gene TRBD2, 6 bases. The length of the CDR3 is 15 residues. V lost 2 bases to trimming and J lost 6 bases, with 15 bases between them. The germline V gene has CDR1 MNHEY and CDR2 SVGEGT. The DNA of the CDR3 is TGTGCCAGCAGTTACCGGGGAGGCTTGTGGGATACGCAGTATTTT. Its protein product is CASSYRGGLWDTQYF.

This chain uses TRBV14 with TRBJ1-5; D uncertain. This CDR3 has 14 residues. V lost 3 bases and J 0 bases, leaving 6 bases between the germline ends. CDR1 is SGHDN and CDR2 is FVKESK in the germline V gene. CDR3 bases: TGTGCCAGCAGCCAGCGAAATAGCAATCAGCCCCAGCATTTT. This translates into CASSQRNSNQPQHF.

The rearrangement links TRBV12-3 or TRBV12-4 to TRBJ2-3; D may be TRBD2 (5 bases). The CDR3 is made up of 13 amino acids. The V end was cut by 3 bases, the J end by 6 bases, with 10 bases between. CDR3 coding DNA: TGTGCCAGCAGTTTTCAGAAGCGGGATACGCAGTATTTT. It encodes CASSFQKRDTQYF.

The V and J genes are TRBV4-2 and TRBJ2-7; 9 nucleotides agree with TRBD2. Per the germline V gene, CDR1 is LGHNA and CDR2 is YNFKEQ. V gave up 1 base and J gave up 4 bases; unmatched junction bases: 8. This CDR3 has 16 amino acids. The CDR3 here is CASSQGLAGGPYEQYF. The CDR3 DNA is TGTGCCAGCAGCCAAGGTCTGGCGGGGGGGCCTTACGAGCAGTACTTC.

J is TRBJ2-5 and V is TRBV18; the match to TRBD2 covers 7 bases. The CDR3 runs to 16 residues. Germline V lookup: CDR1 KGHSH, CDR2 LQKENI. J gave up 2 bases and V 4 bases, and 10 bases lay outside the gene matches. For the CDR3, the DNA is TGTGCCAGCTCACTCCCAGCGGGGTCGACACAAGAGACCCAGTACTTC. As protein: CASSLPAGSTQETQYF.

The CDR3 sequence: CASSLARGGTGELFF. The DNA of the CDR3 is TGTGCCAGCAGCTTGGCCCGGGGGGGCACCGGGGAGCTGTTTTTT. V gene TRBV5-4 combines with J gene TRBJ2-2, with 8 nucleotides matching TRBD2. V lost 0 bases to trimming and J lost 4 bases; unmatched junction nucleotides: 2. Germline CDR1 SGHNT, CDR2 YYREEE (reference sequence). There are 15 residues in the CDR3.

The V and J genes are TRBV12-3 or TRBV12-4 and TRBJ1-5; 8 bases agree with TRBD1. This CDR3 contains 13 residues. The ends lost 6 bases at V and 7 bases at J; junction bases unmatched: 5. The CDR3 DNA sequence: TGTGCCAGCAGCTGGACAGGGTGGCAGCCCCAGCATTTT. This encodes CASSWTGWQPQHF.

The chain recombines TRBV3-1 (or the pseudogene TRBV3-2) with TRBJ1-2, with 7 bases lining up with TRBD1. The CDR3 has 15 amino acids. Losses at the gene ends were 5 bases for V and 4 bases for J; bases not matched to a gene: 10. Germline V CDR1 and CDR2: LGHDT, YNNKEL (reference sequence). The CDR3 is CASSIDRASFYGYTF. CDR3 in DNA: TGTGCCAGCAGCATCGACAGGGCAAGCTTCTATGGCTACACCTTC.

V gene TRBV4-3 combines with J gene TRBJ2-6; unclear D gene. Trimming left V 2 bases short and J 4 bases short, with 9 bases between. The CDR3 totals 15 residues. Germline CDR1 is LGHNA and CDR2 is YSLEER. CDR3 sequence reads: CASSQFLSGANVLTF. CDR3 nucleotide sequence: TGCGCCAGCAGCCAATTCCTTTCCGGGGCCAACGTCCTGACTTTC.

The chain joins TRBV5-5 to TRBJ2-3; 11 nucleotides match TRBD2. Germline V gene data show CDR1 as SGHKS and CDR2 as YYEKEE (reference sequence). The length of the CDR3 is 17 residues. V trimming: 2 bases; J trimming: 0 bases; junction bases outside the gene matches: 5. The CDR3 is CASSFLAGGTSTDTQYF. For the CDR3, the DNA is TGTGCCAGCAGCTTTCTAGCGGGGGGCACTAGCACAGATACGCAGTATTTT.

The V call is TRBV19, the J call TRBJ1-1; TRBD1 matches at 8 bases. This CDR3 region has 16 residues. The germline CDR1 and CDR2 sequences are LNHDA and SQIVND (reference sequence). V gave up 5 bases and J gave up 3 bases; unmatched junction bases: 11. CDR3 nucleotides: TGTGCCAGTAGTCGGGCAGGGGGCGCGGGGGACACTGAAGCTTTCTTT. Its translation: CASSRAGGAGDTEAFF.